Below are 6 T cell receptor beta chains sequenced from a single sample in a study of CD8 T cells in ankylosing spondylitis. TCRdb passed the 5' RACE reads through MiXCR, listing each CDR3 protein once. Of about 360,000 distinct CDR3 sequences listed, 20% to 25% are singletons. Sequenced: blood, either unsorted or a sorted T cell fraction (not recorded which). The receptors were sampled from a male donor with ankylosing spondylitis or in good health (not recorded which).

This clonotype has more than one count but fewer than ten. The J gene is TRBJ2-1, the V gene TRBV27; 10 bases align to TRBD2. This CDR3 spans 17 amino acids. The V and J ends lost 6 bases and 0 bases, in that order; junction bases with no gene match: 8. Germline loops: CDR1 MNHEY, CDR2 SMNVEV (reference sequence). In nucleotides, the CDR3 is TGTGCCAGCAGCCTACGGACTAGCGGAACCTCCTACAATGAGCAGTTCTTC. It encodes CASSLRTSGTSYNEQFF.

The V gene is TRBV6-2 or TRBV6-3, the J gene TRBJ2-7, with 7 bases aligning to TRBD1. CDR3 length: 18 amino acids. J lost 3 bases, V lost 0 bases, and 14 bases had no gene match. CDR1 and CDR2 (germline): MNHEY, SVGEGT. The CDR3 loop is CASSYSHGQAVSYYEQYF. CDR3 bases: TGTGCCAGCAGTTACTCCCACGGACAGGCGGTGAGTTACTACGAGCAGTACTTC.

This clonotype was detected a few times. This sequence joins TRBV10-3 and TRBJ2-5; D is possibly TRBD2 (5 bases). This CDR3 has 14 amino acids. Trimming removed 0 bases at V and 5 bases at J, with 10 bases between. CDR1 is ENHRY and CDR2 is SYGVKD in the germline V gene. CDR3 sequence: CAISESYRGETQYF. CDR3 in DNA: TGTGCCATCAGTGAGTCGTACCGCGGGGAGACCCAGTACTTC.

This sequence joins TRBV20-1 and TRBJ2-7; D possibly matches TRBD1 or TRBD2 (5 bases each). This CDR3 spans 13 amino acids. Germline V gene sequence: CDR1 DFQATT, CDR2 SNEGSKA (reference sequence). Trimming shortened V by 2 bases and J by 2 bases, and 10 bases separated the two germline ends. The CDR3 coding sequence is TGCAGTGCTAGAACGGGGACCGCCTACGAGCAGTACTTC. It specifies CSARTGTAYEQYF.

The rearrangement joins TRBV7-9 to TRBJ2-5; TRBD1 agrees at 9 bases. CDR1 and CDR2 from the germline V gene are SEHNR and FQNEAQ (reference sequence). This CDR3 is 15 amino acids long. The junction had 4 bases not matched to a gene; V was cut back by 4 bases and J by 1 base. The CDR3 nucleotides are TGTGCCAGCAGCTACGTGGACAGGGGCCAAGAGACCCAGTACTTC. Its translation is CASSYVDRGQETQYF.

The table lists this clonotype with a few counts. V is TRBV30 and J is TRBJ2-7; D is unclear. Germline assignment: CDR1 GTSNPN and CDR2 SVGIG (reference sequence). This CDR3 spans 12 amino acids. The ends were cut back, 1 base at V and 1 base at J, with 5 bases in the middle. CDR3 in amino acids: CAWSDESYEQYF. The CDR3 DNA sequence: TGTGCCTGGAGTGACGAGTCCTACGAGCAGTACTTC.